This record concerns one T cell receptor beta chain sequence. This clonotype was seen many times. Its antigen is unknown. No much larger clone exists at a distance of one base, and base qualities are not known. These data are taken from a study of T-cell memory formation after mild COVID-19 (TCRdb year 2021). For the wider study: TCR sequence clusters from the two donors were found to be largely donor specific. The cohort was made up of two young adult volunteers, one female and one male, who were previously healthy. T-cell clones expanding and contracting after mild COVID-19 in two donors were tracked by longitudinal TCRalpha and TCRbeta repertoire sequencing. On the study overall, not on this receptor specifically: Only a couple of mild cases were covered in the study, and larger cohorts including severe cases with pre-infection samples were considered necessary. The second-wave clones that peaked on day 37 were not confirmed to be SARS-CoV-2 specific. Contracting CD4+ clones turned up mainly in the CM and EM memory subsets, whereas EMRA was where CD8+ clones were enriched. Some responding clones were found in pre-infection memory, which suggests that pre-existing cross-reactive memory T cells took part in the SARS-CoV-2 response. Clones that contracted from day 15 to 85 showed balanced CD4/CD8 phenotypes, whereas a second wave of clones that expanded from day 15 to 37 leaned towards CD4+.

The reads were generated on an Illumina NovaSeq 6000. cDNA libraries for TCRalpha and TCRbeta were prepared by 5'RACE using constant-segment primers, with sample barcodes and unique molecular identifiers added. Trizol reagent was used to extract RNA from every sample. Amplification of the libraries took two PCR steps, and the second step added a second sample barcode plus Illumina TruSeq adapters. Libraries were sequenced on an Illumina NovaSeq with 2 x 150 bp paired-end reads. As for the authors' bioinformatics: Reads were demultiplexed and collapsed into UMI-guided consensus sequences with migec v1.2.7. Using mixcr v2.1.11, UMI consensuses were aligned to TRA and TRB V and J templates and then assembled into clonotypes. Expanded or contracted clonotypes were those called significant by both edgeR and NoisET, with noise models trained on biological replicates. For edgeR calls, the thresholds were a false discovery rate-adjusted p below 0.01 and a log2 fold-change of 1. As an exploratory analysis of dynamics, max-normalized trajectories of the 1000 most abundant clonotypes were examined with PCA combined with hierarchical clustering. Separately sequenced CD4+ and CD8+ repertoires were used to assign a CD4 or CD8 phenotype to each responding clone. TCRdb reprocessed the public reads (quality trimming at Q25 with fastp, clone calling with MiXCR) and kept in-frame beta chains. Each entry merges the rows of one CDR3 protein and shows their most common DNA and genes. The V and J calls and clone size come from TCRdb's table, not from the authors' own analysis. The sample table shows some 310,000 distinct CDR3 sequences, and 20% are seen once. The biggest ten clones account for about 21% of the sample.

V is shortened by 5 bases, J by 6 bases, and the region joining them spans 5 bases. From cysteine to phenylalanine, the CDR3 is 11 amino acids long. CDR3 DNA only is kept here, 33 bases in frame from base 1. Via the germline V gene (reference sequence), CDR1 is SEHNR and CDR2 FQNEAQ. Ficoll-Paque density gradient centrifugation was used to isolate PBMCs. The source is a young man who had mild COVID-19 (a few samples of this study predate the infection). The sample titles of this study are shuffled in the database, so cell type and time point are left out; the donor was told from shared clones. The chain is encoded by TRBV7-9 joined to TRBJ2-1; the D gene cannot be named for sure. What was sequenced was PBMCs or a T cell subset sorted from them (not recorded which). The bases are TGTGCCAGCAGCCCAAGCAATGAGCAGTTCTTC. Its protein product is CASSPSNEQFF. The variable domain in full, with residues beyond the CDR3 obtained from the reference TRBV7-9 and TRBJ2-1 genes, is DTGVSQNPRHKITKRGQNVTFRCDPISEHNRLYWYRQTLGQGPEFLTYFQNEAQLEKSRLLSDRFSAERPKGSFSTLEIQRTEQGDSAMYLCASSPSNEQFFGPGTRLTVL.